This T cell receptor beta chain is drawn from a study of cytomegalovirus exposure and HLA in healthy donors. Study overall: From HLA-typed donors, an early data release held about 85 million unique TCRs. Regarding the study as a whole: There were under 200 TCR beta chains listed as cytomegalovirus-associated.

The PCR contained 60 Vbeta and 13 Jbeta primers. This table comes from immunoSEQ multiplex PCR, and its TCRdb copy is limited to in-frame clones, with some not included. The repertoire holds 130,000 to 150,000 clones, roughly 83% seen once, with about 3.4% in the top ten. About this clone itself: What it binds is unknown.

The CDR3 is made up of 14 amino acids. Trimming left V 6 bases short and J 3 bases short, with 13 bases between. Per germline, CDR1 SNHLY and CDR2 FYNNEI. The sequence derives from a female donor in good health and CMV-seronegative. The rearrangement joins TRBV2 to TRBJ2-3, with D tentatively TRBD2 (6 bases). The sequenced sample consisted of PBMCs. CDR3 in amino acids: CASSIRRGTDTQYF. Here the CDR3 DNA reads TGTGCCAGCAGCATTAGACGGGGGACAGATACGCAGTATTTT.